These 29 T cell receptor beta chains originate from one sample sequenced in a study of T cell responses to AZD1222 COVID-19 vaccine. Profiled with immunoSEQ multiplex PCR; TCRdb holds only in-frame clones, not every one. The profile covers some 150,000 clones, with approximately 90% appearing a single time and roughly 1.5% taken by the ten largest. The sample in question was peripheral blood, obtained 28 days after the second AZD1222 dose. The receptors were gathered from an adult who received the AZD1222 COVID-19 vaccine.

V is TRBV12-3 or TRBV12-4 and J is TRBJ1-5; D call uncertain. CDR3 length equals 12 residues. V was cut by 2 bases and J by 9 bases, with 8 bases left in between. The CDR3 sequence is CASSLNFGPQHF. The CDR3 DNA follows: TGTGCCAGCAGTTTAAATTTTGGGCCCCAGCATTTT.

The rearrangement links TRBV5-6 to TRBJ1-2; the D gene is possibly TRBD1 (6 bases). The CDR3 has 13 residues. Trimming removed 2 bases from V and 6 bases from J, with 11 bases in between. CDR1 is SGHDT, CDR2 YYEEEE, per germline. As DNA, the CDR3 is TGTGCCAGCAGCTTTAGGGGGAGGGATGGCTACACCTTC. Amino acid sequence: CASSFRGRDGYTF.

This chain connects TRBV6-5 to TRBJ1-2; a weak D match, TRBD1 (6 bases). Germline CDR1 reads MNHEY; CDR2 reads SVGAGI. Between the trimmed V and J ends, which lost 7 bases and 7 bases, there was a span of 19 bases. This CDR3 is built from 14 residues. CDR3: CASTGGGDWSGYTF. CDR3 sequence (DNA): TGTGCCAGCACGGGGGGGGGCGATTGGAGTGGCTACACCTTC.

The chain joins TRBV6-2 or TRBV6-3 to TRBJ1-1, with D unclear. Trimming pared 3 bases from V and 4 bases from J, leaving 9 bases between. The CDR3 runs to 13 residues. Germline V CDR1 and CDR2: MNHEY, SVGEGT. CDR3 sequence: CASSYSMFTEAFF. CDR3 bases: TGTGCCAGCAGTTATAGCATGTTCACTGAAGCTTTCTTT.

The chain combines TRBV9 with TRBJ2-1, with 7 bases identical to TRBD2. CDR3 size: 15 residues. Germline V CDR1 and CDR2: SGDLS, YYNGEE. V lost 0 bases, J lost 6 bases, and 6 bases stayed unmatched. The CDR3 DNA follows: TGTGCCAGCAGCGTAGGGGGAGGGCCGGTCAATGAGCAGTTCTTC. Protein: CASSVGGGPVNEQFF.

V usage is TRBV18 and J usage is TRBJ1-2, with D possibly being TRBD1 (5 bases). This CDR3 comprises 14 residues. The germline V and J ends were trimmed by 5 bases and 1 base, with 11 bases remaining between them. The germline gives CDR1 KGHSH, CDR2 LQKENI. The CDR3, as DNA: TGTGCCAGCTCATCCGACAGTTTTAACTATGGCTACACCTTC. It specifies CASSSDSFNYGYTF.

V usage is TRBV7-9 and J usage is TRBJ2-4, with a weak D call TRBD2 (5 bases). The CDR3 has 14 residues. V was pared by 4 bases and J by 3 bases, with 10 bases between. Germline V gene sequence: CDR1 SEHNR, CDR2 FQNEAQ (reference sequence). This chain's CDR3 is CASSWTEVKNIQYF. The CDR3 nucleotides are TGTGCCAGCAGCTGGACTGAAGTCAAAAACATTCAGTACTTC.

This sequence joins TRBV28 and TRBJ2-3, with TRBD2 identical over 7 bases. V dropped 5 bases and J dropped 6; count of bases not matched to a gene: 11. The germline gives CDR1 MDHEN, CDR2 SYDVKM. The CDR3 loop spans 15 amino acids. The CDR3 coding sequence is TGTGCCAGCAGTATTAACTGGGGGGGGAGGGATACGCAGTATTTT. Translated, it gives CASSINWGGRDTQYF.

The chain links TRBV3-1 (or the pseudogene TRBV3-2) to TRBJ1-2; D unclear. Germline lookup yields CDR1 LGHDT and CDR2 YNNKEL (reference sequence). There are 13 residues in the CDR3. V shed 3 bases and J shed 8 bases, with 13 bases lying between them. CDR3 bases: TGTGCCAGCAGCCATTTTCCACCGGGGGGCTACACCTTC. Protein product: CASSHFPPGGYTF.

This rearrangement joins TRBV6-5 to TRBJ1-1; no definite D call. Germline V CDR1 and CDR2: MNHEY, SVGAGI. The CDR3 is made up of 16 amino acids. Trimming stripped 4 bases from V and 3 bases from J, with 18 bases between. The CDR3 here is CASSSPYSQGDTEAFF. DNA for the CDR3: TGTGCCAGCAGTTCCCCTTACTCGCAAGGCGACACTGAAGCTTTCTTT.

The CDR3 region has the DNA TGTGCCAGCAGCCAAGAGAGGGGCCCCGGGGCTAATGAAAAACTGTTTTTT. This sequence encodes CASSQERGPGANEKLFF. The rearrangement uses TRBV7-2 and TRBJ1-4; TRBD1 is a possible D gene (5 bases). The germline V gene has CDR1 SGHTA and CDR2 FQGNSA. The CDR3 is made up of 17 amino acids. Trimming took 5 bases from V and 3 from J, leaving 19 bases between them. Combining the CDR3 with reference TRBV7-2 and TRBJ1-4 gives the whole variable domain GAGVSQSPSNKVTEKGKDVELRCDPISGHTALYWYRQSLGQGLEFLIYFQGNSAPDKSGLPSDRFSAERTGGSVSTLTIQRTQQEDSAVYLCASSQERGPGANEKLFFGSGTQLSVL.

The chain carries TRBV19 and TRBJ1-1; maybe TRBD1 (5 bases). The CDR3 sequence is 15 residues long. V was pared by 3 bases and J by 1 base, with 12 bases between. Germline V CDR1 and CDR2: LNHDA, SQIVND (reference sequence). The CDR3 sequence is CASSMWAGGNTEAFF. Written as DNA, the CDR3 is TGTGCCAGTAGTATGTGGGCGGGGGGGAACACTGAAGCTTTCTTT.

The CDR3, as DNA: TGTGCCAGCAAAGGGATATCAGGGAATCAGCCCCAGCATTTT. Protein product: CASKGISGNQPQHF. The chain uses TRBV2 and TRBJ1-5; maybe TRBD1 (5 bases). V was shortened by 7 bases and J by 4 bases, with 14 bases between the two germline ends. The CDR3 runs to 14 residues. The germline V gene has CDR1 SNHLY and CDR2 FYNNEI.

The chain recombines TRBV3-1 (or the pseudogene TRBV3-2) with TRBJ2-7; 7 bases fit TRBD1. V shed 2 bases, J shed 6 bases, and the junction held 7 bases outside the gene matches. CDR3 length: 14 residues. Germline-derived CDR1 and CDR2 are LGHDT and YNNKEL (reference sequence). The CDR3, as DNA: TGTGCCAGCAGCCAATGGCAGGGGGTAAGCGAGCAGTACTTC. Its translation: CASSQWQGVSEQYF.

The chain employs TRBV19 and TRBJ2-6, with D hard to call. CDR1 and CDR2 from the germline V gene are LNHDA and SQIVND (reference sequence). This CDR3 is 18 amino acids long. Trimming cost V 8 bases and J 1 base, with 21 bases left between them. CDR3: CASLGWGGYSSGANVLTF. The CDR3 DNA sequence: TGTGCCAGTCTCGGGTGGGGTGGATATAGTTCTGGGGCCAACGTCCTGACTTTC. Using reference TRBV19 and TRBJ2-6 for the parts outside the CDR3, the full variable domain is DGGITQSPKYLFRKEGQNVTLSCEQNLNHDAMYWYRQDPGQGLRLIYYSQIVNDFQKGDIAEGYSVSREKKESFPLTVTSAQKNPTAFYLCASLGWGGYSSGANVLTFGAGSRLTVL.

J is TRBJ2-5 and V is TRBV10-3; TRBD1 might be the D (5 bases). CDR1 ENHRY and CDR2 SYGVKD come from the germline V gene. V gave up 6 bases and J gave up 1 base, with 9 bases separating them. The CDR3 has 13 amino acids. This CDR3 is CAIRDNSQETQYF. The CDR3 nucleotides are TGTGCCATCAGGGACAACTCCCAAGAGACCCAGTACTTC.

The CDR3 region has the DNA TGTGCCAGCAGCCTACGAGATACGCAGTATTTT. This codes for CASSLRDTQYF. The chain links TRBV7-8 to TRBJ2-3; unclear D gene. The germline V gene has CDR1 SGHVS and CDR2 FQNEAQ. The CDR3 has 11 amino acids. Trimming stripped 5 bases from V and 5 bases from J, with 5 bases between.

The CDR3 DNA reads as TGCGCCAGCAGCCAAGGGCCGCCGAACTATGGCTACACCTTC. This translates into CASSQGPPNYGYTF. The V call is TRBV4-1, the J call TRBJ1-2; D is unclear. CDR1 and CDR2 (germline): MGHRA, YSYEKL. This CDR3 has 14 amino acids. Trimming left V 1 base short and J 2 bases short, with 8 bases between.

The gene calls are TRBV9 and TRBJ2-1; 12 bases match TRBD2. Germline CDR1 reads SGDLS; CDR2 reads YYNGEE. The CDR3 is made up of 15 amino acids. V gave up 2 bases and J gave up 6 bases; unmatched junction bases: 3. The CDR3, as DNA: TGTGCCAGCAGCGTTTCTAGCGGGAGGGCCAATGAGCAGTTCTTC. Its protein is CASSVSSGRANEQFF.

This clone is a singleton in its sample. V usage is TRBV20-1 and J usage is TRBJ1-1, with D tentatively TRBD1 (5 bases). Between the trimmed V and J ends, which lost 8 bases and 1 base, there was a span of 8 bases. In germline, CDR1 is DFQATT, CDR2 SNEGSKA (reference sequence). The CDR3 has 11 residues. CDR3 coding DNA: TGCAGTTTCGGGACGAACACTGAAGCTTTCTTT. This encodes CSFGTNTEAFF.

The chain recombines TRBV7-9 with TRBJ1-2, with D possibly matching TRBD1 (6 bases). Germline-derived CDR1 and CDR2 are SEHNR and FQNEAQ (reference sequence). The V end lost 1 base, the J end lost 6 bases, and 12 bases lay between the germline ends. This CDR3 has 14 amino acids. CDR3 in DNA: TGTGCCAGCAGCTTAGGTGAAGGGACACATGGCTACACCTTC. This gives the protein CASSLGEGTHGYTF.

The chain joins TRBV10-3 to TRBJ2-7; 9 bases are shared with TRBD2. CDR1 and CDR2 from the germline V gene are ENHRY and SYGVKD. CDR3 length: 14 residues. Trimming cost V 10 bases and J 3 bases; bases outside gene matches: 10. The CDR3 nucleotides read TGTGCCACCTCCCCTGGTAGCGGGAGCTACGAGCAGTACTTC. Amino acids: CATSPGSGSYEQYF.

This clone was counted between two and nine times. The V gene is TRBV4-1, the J gene TRBJ1-1; D is unclear. Germline V CDR1 and CDR2: MGHRA, YSYEKL. CDR3 size: 14 residues. The V gene lost 2 bases and the J gene lost 4 bases, with 11 bases spanning the gap. The CDR3 DNA follows: TGCGCCAGCAGCCAAACCGGGCCTCTCACTGAAGCTTTCTTT. This codes for CASSQTGPLTEAFF.

This chain links TRBV6-5 with TRBJ1-2; D unresolved. This CDR3 has 12 residues. The germline V gene encodes CDR1 MNHEY and CDR2 SVGAGI. With 8 bases removed from V and 2 bases from J, the gap between germline ends came to 9 bases. The CDR3 DNA follows: TGTGCCAGCTTGGACCGGAACTATGGCTACACCTTC. This translates into CASLDRNYGYTF.

V is TRBV19 and J is TRBJ2-1; 8 nucleotides match TRBD2. The germline CDR1 and CDR2 sequences are LNHDA and SQIVND (reference sequence). The V and J ends lost 9 bases and 6 bases, in that order; junction bases with no gene match: 10. The CDR3 spans 14 residues. The CDR3 protein is CASRPTSVSNEQFF. CDR3 bases: TGTGCCAGCCGTCCGACTAGCGTTTCCAATGAGCAGTTCTTC.

The CDR3 sequence: CASTPGLARSSYNEQFF. The CDR3 coding sequence is TGCGCCAGCACCCCGGGACTAGCGCGGAGCTCCTACAATGAGCAGTTCTTC. The chain combines TRBV4-1 with TRBJ2-1; TRBD2 matches at 10 bases. V lost 7 bases and J lost 0; bases outside the gene matches: 9. Germline loops: CDR1 MGHRA, CDR2 YSYEKL. The CDR3 runs to 17 residues.

This chain connects TRBV19 to TRBJ2-2; the D gene is possibly TRBD1 (6 bases). The V gene's germline CDR1 is LNHDA and CDR2 SQIVND (reference sequence). The CDR3 consists of 15 residues. V lost 5 bases, J lost 6 bases, and 16 bases lay in between. The CDR3 DNA reads TGTGCCAGTAGTTGGGACAAGTGGGGCCCCGGGGAGCTGTTTTTT. Its translation is CASSWDKWGPGELFF.

This sequence joins TRBV10-3 and TRBJ1-1; a weak D match, TRBD1 (5 bases). Germline lookup yields CDR1 ENHRY and CDR2 SYGVKD. V was trimmed by 7 bases and J by 4 bases, leaving 13 bases between them. The CDR3 is made up of 13 amino acids. In nucleotides, the CDR3 is TGTGCCATCATGAAGGAGGGGCGCACTGAAGCTTTCTTT. Translation gives CAIMKEGRTEAFF.

This chain connects TRBV9 to TRBJ2-3; D unresolved. The germline gives CDR1 SGDLS, CDR2 YYNGEE. This CDR3 is 14 amino acids long. Trimming removed 0 bases from V and 0 bases from J, with 5 bases in between. Here the CDR3 DNA reads TGTGCCAGCAGCGTAGCGGTTAGCACAGATACGCAGTATTTT. It yields the protein CASSVAVSTDTQYF. Full variable domain (rest looked up from reference TRBV9 and TRBJ2-3): DSGVTQTPKHLITATGQRVTLRCSPRSGDLSVYWYQQSLDQGLQFLIQYYNGEERAKGNILERFSAQQFPDLHSELNLSSLELGDSALYFCASSVAVSTDTQYFGPGTRLTVL.